Many counts were recorded for the clone carrying this T cell receptor beta chain. What it binds is not known. The sample is drawn from a study of CD8 T cells in ankylosing spondylitis. The study, taken as a whole, reports: A TCR beta motif made of under 10 highly homologous variants seemed typical of ankylosing spondylitis blood. Disease-linked clones reportedly concentrated significantly in matched ankylosing spondylitis synovial fluid.

V was shortened by 0 bases and J by 12 bases, with 19 bases between the two germline ends. CDR1 is MNHEY and CDR2 is SMNVEV in the germline V gene (reference sequence). There are 15 residues in the CDR3. TCRdb recomputed calls from the 5' RACE reads with MiXCR, one row per CDR3 protein. The data show some 240,000 distinct CDR3 sequences, about 6.7% seen once. The sequence was collected from a male donor with ankylosing spondylitis. Sequencing was performed on blood, either unsorted or a sorted T cell fraction (not recorded which). The chain links TRBV27 to TRBJ2-3; D not resolved. In DNA form, the CDR3 reads TGTGCCAGCAGTTTATCAGGCGAGGATAAATTGAAACAGTATTTT. Its translation: CASSLSGEDKLKQYF.